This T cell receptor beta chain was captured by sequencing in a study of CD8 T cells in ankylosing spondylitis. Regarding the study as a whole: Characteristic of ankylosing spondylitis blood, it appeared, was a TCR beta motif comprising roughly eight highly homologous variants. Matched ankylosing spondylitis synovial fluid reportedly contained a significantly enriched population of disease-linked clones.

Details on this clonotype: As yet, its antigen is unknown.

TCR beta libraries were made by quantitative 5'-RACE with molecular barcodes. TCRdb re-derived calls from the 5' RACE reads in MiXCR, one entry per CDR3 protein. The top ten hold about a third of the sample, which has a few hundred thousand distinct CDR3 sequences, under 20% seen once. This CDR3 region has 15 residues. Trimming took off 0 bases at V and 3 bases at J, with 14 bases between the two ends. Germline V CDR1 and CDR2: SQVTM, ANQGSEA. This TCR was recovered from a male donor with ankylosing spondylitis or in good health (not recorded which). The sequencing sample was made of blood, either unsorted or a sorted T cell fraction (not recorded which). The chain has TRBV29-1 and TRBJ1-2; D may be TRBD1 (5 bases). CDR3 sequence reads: CSVEDPQGEDYGYTF. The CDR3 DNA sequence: TGCAGCGTTGAAGATCCCCAGGGAGAGGACTATGGCTACACCTTC.